This TCR beta chain was profiled in a study of cytomegalovirus exposure and HLA in healthy donors. Overall study context: A prior analysis found 100 million to 140 million unique TCR beta sequences from around 200 million T cells. Study-wide results and caveats: Judged likely to be a sequencing artifact was a cluster of highly shared sequence variants. Presence/absence analyses supposed approximately even sequencing depth among donors. With later analysis, a missense DCLRE1C variant became linked to TCR beta V- and J-gene trimming.

A word on this clone: Its target is not known.

The V gene end was trimmed by 4 bases and the J gene end by 6 bases; junction bases not matched to a gene: 4. Per the germline V gene, CDR1 is SGHTA and CDR2 is FQGNSA. There are 15 residues in the CDR3. 13 Jbeta primers and 60 Vbeta primers were used for the PCR. Profiling relied on immunoSEQ multiplex PCR, and the TCRdb table lists in-frame clones only, not all of them. The table has 150,000 or so clones, roughly 76% seen once; the top ten hold approximately 5%. The sequencing sample was made of PBMCs. The sequence came from a woman aged 18-35 years in good health and CMV-seropositive. The V gene is TRBV7-2, the J gene TRBJ1-6, with TRBD1 matching 9 bases. The CDR3 DNA reads TGTGCCAGCAGCTACCGACAGGGGGGTAATTCACCCCTCCACTTT. Translating it yields CASSYRQGGNSPLHF. Looking up the rest from reference TRBV7-2 and TRBJ1-6 gives the full variable domain: GAGVSQSPSNKVTEKGKDVELRCDPISGHTALYWYRQSLGQGLEFLIYFQGNSAPDKSGLPSDRFSAERTGGSVSTLTIQRTQQEDSAVYLCASSYRQGGNSPLHFGNGTRLTVT.